The next 28 T cell receptor beta chains were all read from a single sample in a study of shared clonotypes between healthy human individuals. Profiled with immunoSEQ multiplex PCR; TCRdb holds only in-frame clones, not every one. The table has roughly 330,000 clones, around 74% seen once. The sequenced sample consisted of memory CD4+ T cells sorted from blood. Indicated subset: CD45RA-negative fraction. These receptors all come from a man younger than 45 in good health.

In this sample, this clone turned up a few times. The chain couples TRBV19 to TRBJ1-1, with D perhaps matching TRBD1 (5 bases). Looked up from germline, CDR1 is LNHDA and CDR2 is SQIVND (reference sequence). The V end was cut by 5 bases, the J end by 1 base, with 17 bases between. This CDR3 spans 16 amino acids. CDR3 coding DNA: TGTGCCAGTAGTCTTTTCGGCAGGGTGAGGAACACTGAAGCTTTCTTT. Translating it yields CASSLFGRVRNTEAFF.

The V and J genes are TRBV2 and TRBJ2-6, with D perhaps given as TRBD1 or TRBD2 (5 bases each). Germline assignment: CDR1 SNHLY and CDR2 FYNNEI. The CDR3 runs 18 residues. Between the trimmed V and J ends, which lost 4 bases and 6 bases, there was a span of 22 bases. CDR3 in DNA: TGTGCCAGCAGTGTCTTTGGGGACGGCTCTCTGAAGGCCAACGTCCTGACTTTC. Translated, it gives CASSVFGDGSLKANVLTF.

The chain uses TRBV7-2 and TRBJ2-5; D is possibly TRBD2 (6 bases). Germline CDR1 is SGHTA and CDR2 is FQGNSA. The CDR3 sequence is 16 residues long. Deletions cut 5 bases from V and 2 bases from J, with 18 bases between. Written as DNA, the CDR3 is TGTGCCAGCAGCCGCATAGGCTTAGCGGTACAAGAGACCCAGTACTTC. This gives the protein CASSRIGLAVQETQYF.

In DNA form, the CDR3 reads TGTGCCAGCACCTTATCGTACCAAAGCTCCTACGAGCAGTACTTC. Translated, it gives CASTLSYQSSYEQYF. This sequence joins TRBV6-1 and TRBJ2-7; no clear D gene. CDR3 length equals 15 residues. Germline lookup yields CDR1 MNHNS and CDR2 SASEGT. Trimming removed 7 bases from V and 0 bases from J, with 16 bases in between.

This rearrangement joins TRBV14 to TRBJ1-3; D is unclear. The length of the CDR3 is 17 residues. The ends were cut back, 3 bases at V and 4 bases at J, with 19 bases in the middle. In germline, CDR1 is SGHDN, CDR2 FVKESK. CDR3 loop: CASSHRKLGGRGNTIYF. In DNA form, the CDR3 reads TGTGCCAGCAGCCACCGAAAACTTGGCGGGCGAGGAAACACCATATATTTT.

The sample holds one count of this clone. The gene calls are TRBV11-3 and TRBJ2-4, with a possible D match to TRBD2 (5 bases). Between the trimmed V and J ends, which lost 3 bases and 2 bases, there was a span of 8 bases. CDR1 SGHNT and CDR2 YENEEA come from the germline V gene. The CDR3 is 14 amino acids. The CDR3 nucleotides are TGTGCCAGCAGCTTTTCGGGGTCCAAAAACATTCAGTACTTC. This translates into CASSFSGSKNIQYF.

The V and J genes are TRBV5-1 and TRBJ2-3; possible D gene TRBD1, 6 bases. This CDR3 contains 17 residues. V was trimmed by 1 base and J by 0 bases, leaving 15 bases between them. Germline assignment: CDR1 SGHRS and CDR2 YFSETQ. This CDR3 is CASSLSPGTPSTDTQYF. The CDR3, as DNA: TGCGCCAGCAGCTTGTCCCCCGGGACACCAAGCACAGATACGCAGTATTTT.

The V and J genes are TRBV19 and TRBJ2-5; TRBD1 agrees at 9 bases. Germline V lookup: CDR1 LNHDA, CDR2 SQIVND (reference sequence). V shed 4 bases, J shed 2 bases, and the junction held 2 bases outside the gene matches. CDR3 length: 14 residues. The CDR3 region is CASSNDRGQETQYF. CDR3 in DNA: TGTGCCAGTAGTAATGACAGGGGGCAAGAGACCCAGTACTTC.

At least ten counts were recorded for this clone. This sequence joins TRBV11-2 and TRBJ2-6; D remains unclear. V shed 4 bases and J shed 0 bases, with 7 bases lying between them. Germline V gene data show CDR1 as SGHAT and CDR2 as FQNNGV. This CDR3 contains 15 residues. CDR3 coding DNA: TGTGCCAGCAGCTCCATACGCTCTGGGGCCAACGTCCTGACTTTC. This translates into CASSSIRSGANVLTF. The variable domain in full, with the rest retrieved from reference TRBV11-2 and TRBJ2-6, is EAGVAQSPRYKIIEKRQSVAFWCNPISGHATLYWYQQILGQGPKLLIQFQNNGVVDDSQLPKDRFSAERLKGVDSTLKIQPAKLEDSAVYLCASSSIRSGANVLTFGAGSRLTVL.

The V gene is TRBV19, the J gene TRBJ1-3; D uncertain. V lost 7 bases and J lost 3, with 16 bases in between. This CDR3 region has 15 residues. CDR1 is LNHDA and CDR2 is SQIVND in the germline V gene (reference sequence). CDR3 in amino acids: CASTLDSAHGNTIYF. Here the CDR3 DNA reads TGTGCCAGTACTTTAGATTCAGCACATGGAAACACCATATATTTT. Variable domain in full (rest from reference TRBV19 and TRBJ1-3): DGGITQSPKYLFRKEGQNVTLSCEQNLNHDAMYWYRQDPGQGLRLIYYSQIVNDFQKGDIAEGYSVSREKKESFPLTVTSAQKNPTAFYLCASTLDSAHGNTIYFGEGSWLTVV.

In its sample, this clone was seen once. The gene calls are TRBV19 and TRBJ1-2; D ambiguous. Looked up from germline, CDR1 is LNHDA and CDR2 is SQIVND (reference sequence). Trimming left V 4 bases short and J 7 bases short, with 13 bases between. CDR3 length: 13 residues. As DNA, the CDR3 is TGTGCCAGTAGTAGGGATTCGGGATCTGGCTACACCTTC. Translating it yields CASSRDSGSGYTF.

The rearrangement uses TRBV7-7 and TRBJ2-1; 7 bases are a match to TRBD2. This CDR3 is built from 13 residues. Germline loops: CDR1 SSHAT, CDR2 FNYEAQ (reference sequence). Trimming took 1 base from V and 12 from J; bases not matched to a gene: 6. The CDR3 sequence: CASSLDWSSGQFF. CDR3 in DNA: TGTGCCAGCAGCTTAGATTGGTCTAGCGGGCAGTTCTTC.

The chain carries TRBV2 and TRBJ2-1; 8 nucleotides match TRBD1. This CDR3 spans 15 amino acids. CDR1 is SNHLY, CDR2 FYNNEI, per germline. The junction had 8 bases not matched to a gene; V was cut back by 6 bases and J by 4 bases. The CDR3 nucleotides read TGTGCCAGCAGAACCCGGACAGGGCTTTACAATGAGCAGTTCTTC. This gives the protein CASRTRTGLYNEQFF.

This clone was detected a few times. The chain has TRBV27 and TRBJ2-3, with 7 nucleotides matching TRBD2. From germline, CDR1 is MNHEY and CDR2 SMNVEV (reference sequence). V shed 5 bases, J shed 6 bases, and the junction held 20 bases outside the gene matches. The CDR3 has 18 amino acids. The CDR3 loop is CASSTLSGGAGARDTQYF. CDR3 nucleotide sequence: TGTGCCAGCAGTACCCTTTCCGGAGGGGCGGGAGCGAGGGATACGCAGTATTTT.

The V gene is TRBV4-1, the J gene TRBJ1-2; D ambiguous. In germline, CDR1 is MGHRA, CDR2 YSYEKL. Between the trimmed V and J ends, which lost 1 base and 7 bases, there was a span of 16 bases. The CDR3 covers 15 residues. DNA for the CDR3: TGCGCCAGCAGCCAAGGTGGAGGAAGGATGGGTGGCTACACCTTC. Translation gives CASSQGGGRMGGYTF.

The chain recombines TRBV10-1 with TRBJ1-2; D is unresolved. Per the germline V gene, CDR1 is WNHNN and CDR2 is SYGVQD (reference sequence). Trimming stripped 8 bases from V and 6 bases from J, with 10 bases between. This CDR3 has 11 residues. The CDR3 loop is CASEFGDGYTF. The CDR3 nucleotides read TGCGCCAGCGAATTTGGCGATGGCTACACCTTC.

This clone showed up just once. The rearrangement joins TRBV11-2 to TRBJ1-2, with D perhaps matching TRBD1 (5 bases). Deletions cut 5 bases from V and 5 bases from J, with 15 bases between. CDR3 length equals 14 residues. Per the germline V gene, CDR1 is SGHAT and CDR2 is FQNNGV. CDR3 sequence reads: CASSPSGGQYGYTF. CDR3 nucleotides: TGTGCCAGCAGCCCGTCCGGGGGTCAGTATGGCTACACCTTC.

J is TRBJ2-5 and V is TRBV7-2; a weak D match, TRBD2 (5 bases). This CDR3 is 15 amino acids long. The germline V and J ends were trimmed by 5 bases and 4 bases, with 17 bases remaining between them. Per the germline V gene, CDR1 is SGHTA and CDR2 is FQGNSA. CDR3 DNA sequence: TGTGCCAGCAGCCCCCCCGGGATAAAGTTAGAGACCCAGTACTTC. Its protein is CASSPPGIKLETQYF.

The chain joins TRBV10-1 to TRBJ2-7; 9 bases map to TRBD2. J lost 2 bases, V lost 6 bases, and 11 bases had no gene match. This CDR3 comprises 16 residues. Germline V gene lookup returns CDR1 WNHNN and CDR2 SYGVQD (reference sequence). The CDR3 DNA reads TGCGCCAGCAGCCCAGCCGGACTAGCGCCAACCTACGAGCAGTACTTC. Translation gives CASSPAGLAPTYEQYF.

This sequence joins TRBV9 and TRBJ2-2, with D perhaps TRBD2 (6 bases). V lost 0 bases, J lost 4 bases, and 10 bases lay in between. The germline CDR1 and CDR2 sequences are SGDLS and YYNGEE. CDR3 length equals 15 residues. CDR3 bases: TGTGCCAGCAGCGTAGGGGACTCCCGCACCGGGGAGCTGTTTTTT. It is translated as CASSVGDSRTGELFF. Full variable domain (outside the CDR3, taken from reference TRBV9 and TRBJ2-2): DSGVTQTPKHLITATGQRVTLRCSPRSGDLSVYWYQQSLDQGLQFLIQYYNGEERAKGNILERFSAQQFPDLHSELNLSSLELGDSALYFCASSVGDSRTGELFFGEGSRLTVL.

The CDR3 loop is CAWSGQFRRTEAFF. The CDR3 DNA follows: TGTGCCTGGAGTGGACAGTTTCGTCGGACTGAAGCTTTCTTT. The V gene is TRBV30, the J gene TRBJ1-1; D is perhaps TRBD1 (5 bases). The CDR3 is 14 amino acids. The V gene lost 1 base and the J gene lost 5 bases, with 14 bases spanning the gap. The V gene's germline CDR1 is GTSNPN and CDR2 SVGIG (reference sequence).

V is TRBV19 and J is TRBJ1-2, with a tentative D call TRBD1 (5 bases). This CDR3 has 14 amino acids. The germline V gene encodes CDR1 LNHDA and CDR2 SQIVND (reference sequence). The ends were cut back, 7 bases at V and 8 bases at J, with 20 bases in the middle. CDR3 coding DNA: TGTGCCAGTAAGAGAGGGGCAACCGGAGGAGGCTACACCTTC. It is translated as CASKRGATGGGYTF.

This sequence joins TRBV18 and TRBJ1-4, with 7 bases lining up with TRBD1. This CDR3 is built from 16 residues. The J segment lost 0 bases and the V segment lost 3 bases, leaving 4 bases of the junction unmatched. CDR1 is KGHSH, CDR2 LQKENI, per germline. CDR3 protein: CASSPGDSATNEKLFF. DNA for the CDR3: TGTGCCAGCTCACCTGGGGACAGCGCAACTAATGAAAAACTGTTTTTT.

The gene calls are TRBV15 and TRBJ2-7; D gene unclear. The CDR3 covers 15 residues. The V gene's germline CDR1 is LNHNV and CDR2 YYDKDF (reference sequence). V was shortened by 6 bases and J by 2 bases, with 17 bases between the two germline ends. The CDR3 DNA follows: TGTGCCACCAGTGACCGGACCGTAGGCGCCTACGAGCAGTACTTC. Translation gives CATSDRTVGAYEQYF.

This clone came up once. The CDR3 is CASNKGSYEQYF. The CDR3 region has the DNA TGTGCCAGCAATAAGGGCTCCTACGAGCAGTACTTC. This chain links TRBV6-6 with TRBJ2-7; D unresolved. V dropped 7 bases and J dropped 0 bases, with 7 bases sitting between them. Germline V gives CDR1 MNHNY, CDR2 SVGAGI (reference sequence). The CDR3 runs 12 residues.

The rearrangement uses TRBV6-6 and TRBJ1-2, with D uncertain. The CDR3 is made up of 15 amino acids. CDR1 is MNHNY and CDR2 is SVGAGI in the germline V gene (reference sequence). V was pared by 5 bases and J by 4 bases, with 17 bases between. Here the CDR3 reads CASSSLMGVGYGYTF. The CDR3 region has the DNA TGTGCCAGCAGTAGCCTAATGGGTGTAGGCTATGGCTACACCTTC.

The chain has TRBV18 and TRBJ1-3, with D uncertain. The V gene lost 2 bases and the J gene lost 3 bases, with 11 bases spanning the gap. Germline-derived CDR1 and CDR2 are KGHSH and LQKENI. The CDR3 consists of 15 residues. As DNA, the CDR3 is TGTGCCAGCTCACCAGGGATCGGGTTTGGAAACACCATATATTTT. It yields the protein CASSPGIGFGNTIYF.

This CDR3 reads CASSLGVGWDTQYF. The CDR3 bases are TGTGCCAGCAGCTTAGGGGTGGGGTGGGATACGCAGTATTTT. V gene TRBV7-3 combines with J gene TRBJ2-3; no clear D. Germline-derived CDR1 and CDR2 are SGHTA and FQGTGA. The CDR3 extends over 14 amino acids. The V end lost 2 bases, the J end lost 6 bases, and 12 bases lay between the germline ends. The full variable domain, completed using reference TRBV7-3 and TRBJ2-3, is GAGVSQTPSNKVTEKGKYVELRCDPISGHTALYWYRQSLGQGPEFLIYFQGTGAADDSGLPNDRFFAVRPEGSVSTLKIQRTERGDSAVYLCASSLGVGWDTQYFGPGTRLTVL.